The 30 T cell receptor beta chains given below trace back to one sample, sequenced in a study of CD8 T cells in Susac syndrome. An amount of RNA that ranged from roughly 0.45 to 1 ug was reverse transcribed with random hexamers. One entry per CDR3 protein, called by TCRdb with MiXCR from the immunoSEQ multiplex PCR reads. This table has about 300,000 distinct CDR3 sequences, over 75% appearing once. Sequenced material: CD8+ T cells from PBMCs. The receptors originated from a human donor with multiple sclerosis.

The chain is built from TRBV5-4 and TRBJ1-2; TRBD1 matches 9 bases. This CDR3 comprises 13 residues. After removal of 4 bases from V and 7 bases from J, the junction contained 5 bases not matched to a gene. Germline CDR1 is SGHNT and CDR2 is YYREEE (reference sequence). Here the CDR3 reads CASSGTGRFGYTF. CDR3 sequence (DNA): TGTGCCAGCAGCGGGACAGGGCGATTTGGCTACACCTTC.

The V gene is TRBV4-2, the J gene TRBJ2-6; D gene uncertain. V was pared by 0 bases and J by 1 base, with 7 bases between. The CDR3 length is 16 residues. Germline V gene lookup returns CDR1 LGHNA and CDR2 YNFKEQ. DNA of the CDR3: TGTGCCAGCAGCCAAGATAGGCAATCTGGGGCCAACGTCCTGACTTTC. This gives the protein CASSQDRQSGANVLTF.

The chain employs TRBV6-4 and TRBJ2-3; TRBD2 matches 14 bases. CDR1 and CDR2 from the germline V gene are MRHNA and SNTAGT. V shed 4 bases, J shed 5 bases, and the junction held 5 bases outside the gene matches. The CDR3 runs to 16 residues. Written as DNA, the CDR3 is TGTGCCAGCAGTGCCTCGACTAGCGGGGGGGTAGATACGCAGTATTTT. Its protein is CASSASTSGGVDTQYF.

DNA of the CDR3: TGCGCCAGCAGCCAGGGACAGGGAGGGAGCCAGCCCCAGCATTTT. This codes for CASSQGQGGSQPQHF. The rearrangement uses TRBV4-3 and TRBJ1-5; 9 bases are shared with TRBD1. The germline CDR1 and CDR2 sequences are LGHNA and YSLEER. CDR3 size: 15 residues. V was clipped by 3 bases and J by 7 bases; unmatched bases: 7.

This chain connects TRBV29-1 to TRBJ2-5; D perhaps matches TRBD2 (6 bases). V gave up 3 bases and J gave up 5 bases, with 10 bases separating them. The CDR3 is 12 residues long. The germline gives CDR1 SQVTM, CDR2 ANQGSEA. The CDR3: CSVEEGDETQYF. DNA of the CDR3: TGCAGCGTTGAGGAGGGTGACGAGACCCAGTACTTC.

V gene TRBV5-4 combines with J gene TRBJ2-7, with D possibly matching TRBD1 (5 bases). V lost 1 base and J 6 bases, leaving 11 bases between the germline ends. The CDR3 is made up of 13 amino acids. CDR1 SGHNT and CDR2 YYREEE come from the germline V gene (reference sequence). The CDR3 sequence: CASSLWGVFEQYF. For the CDR3, the DNA is TGTGCCAGCAGCTTGTGGGGCGTCTTCGAGCAGTACTTC.

The chain couples TRBV4-3 to TRBJ2-1; the D gene is possibly TRBD2 (6 bases). Germline V gene data show CDR1 as LGHNA and CDR2 as YSLEER. The CDR3 has 15 amino acids. V was clipped by 0 bases and J by 4 bases, with 10 bases between them. DNA of the CDR3: TGCGCCAGCAGCCAAGACGGGACTCTTTACAATGAGCAGTTCTTC. Translated, it gives CASSQDGTLYNEQFF.

The DNA for the CDR3 is TGTGCCAGCAGCCTACTCACGGCCCGACAAGAGACCCAGTACTTC. Its translation: CASSLLTARQETQYF. The chain has TRBV11-2 and TRBJ2-5; D gene uncertain. Trimming took 5 bases from V and 2 from J, leaving 15 bases between them. CDR1 and CDR2 (germline): SGHAT, FQNNGV. CDR3 length equals 15 residues.

The chain combines TRBV27 with TRBJ2-1; D might be TRBD1 or TRBD2, each matching 6 bases. V lost 7 bases, J lost 6 bases, and 16 bases lay in between. Germline lookup yields CDR1 MNHEY and CDR2 SMNVEV (reference sequence). This CDR3 has 14 residues. CDR3 amino acids: CASTEGDSFNEQFF. The CDR3 DNA sequence: TGTGCCAGCACCGAGGGGGACTCTTTCAATGAGCAGTTCTTC.

This chain connects TRBV7-9 to TRBJ1-1; maybe TRBD1 (5 bases). The CDR3 is made up of 14 amino acids. The ends were cut back, 5 bases at V and 10 bases at J, with 20 bases in the middle. Germline values: CDR1 SEHNR, CDR2 FQNEAQ (reference sequence). As DNA, the CDR3 is TGTGCCAGCAGCCCTACTAATACGGAGAGGGGAGCTTTCTTT. It translates to CASSPTNTERGAFF. The complete variable domain, with remaining parts taken from reference TRBV7-9 and TRBJ1-1, reads DTGVSQNPRHKITKRGQNVTFRCDPISEHNRLYWYRQTLGQGPEFLTYFQNEAQLEKSRLLSDRFSAERPKGSFSTLEIQRTEQGDSAMYLCASSPTNTERGAFFGQGTRLTVV.

DNA of the CDR3: TGTGCCAGCAGCCAACTCCAGCAGGGCTACGAGCAGTACTTC. Its translation is CASSQLQQGYEQYF. The chain joins TRBV4-2 to TRBJ2-7, with a tentative D call TRBD1 (5 bases). The V gene's germline CDR1 is LGHNA and CDR2 YNFKEQ. CDR3 length: 14 amino acids. The ends were cut back, 2 bases at V and 3 bases at J, with 11 bases in the middle.

The chain uses TRBV7-6 and TRBJ2-3; 9 bases align to TRBD2. CDR1 and CDR2 (germline): SGHVS, FNYEAQ. V was clipped by 1 base and J by 6 bases; unmatched bases: 11. CDR3 length: 17 residues. The CDR3 DNA sequence: TGTGCCAGCAGCTTAGAAGGTAGCGGGAGCATACCGGATACGCAGTATTTT. This encodes CASSLEGSGSIPDTQYF.

This clonotype has just one count. The rearrangement uses TRBV27 and TRBJ2-1; 8 bases match TRBD2. After removal of 5 bases from V and 1 base from J, the junction contained 7 bases not matched to a gene. This CDR3 region has 16 residues. CDR1 and CDR2 from the germline V gene are MNHEY and SMNVEV (reference sequence). Here the CDR3 reads CASSPSAGVSYNEQFF. The CDR3, as DNA: TGTGCCAGCAGTCCATCAGCGGGAGTATCCTACAATGAGCAGTTCTTC.

V is TRBV2 and J is TRBJ1-1; the D gene is possibly TRBD1 (5 bases). The CDR3 contains 12 residues. Trimming took off 6 bases at V and 3 bases at J, with 8 bases between the two ends. Germline CDR1 SNHLY, CDR2 FYNNEI. The DNA of the CDR3 is TGTGCCAGCAGGGACACATACACTGAAGCTTTCTTT. Translated, it gives CASRDTYTEAFF.

The CDR3 region is CSGADRPGNTIYF. The CDR3 DNA follows: TGCAGCGGTGCCGACAGGCCTGGAAACACCATATATTTT. The chain carries TRBV29-1 and TRBJ1-3, with D possibly TRBD1 on 6 matching bases. Germline CDR1 reads SQVTM; CDR2 reads ANQGSEA. The germline V and J ends were trimmed by 7 bases and 2 bases, with 12 bases remaining between them. The CDR3 is made up of 13 amino acids.

The chain is built from TRBV7-3 and TRBJ1-2, with 7 nucleotides matching TRBD1. V shed 0 bases and J 0 bases; nucleotides not matched to a gene: 4. This CDR3 comprises 16 residues. Germline lookup yields CDR1 SGHTA and CDR2 FQGTGA. CDR3 sequence (DNA): TGTGCCAGCAGCTTAACAGGGGGCCTATCTAACTATGGCTACACCTTC. The encoded protein is CASSLTGGLSNYGYTF. Variable domain in full (rest from reference TRBV7-3 and TRBJ1-2): GAGVSQTPSNKVTEKGKYVELRCDPISGHTALYWYRQSLGQGPEFLIYFQGTGAADDSGLPNDRFFAVRPEGSVSTLKIQRTERGDSAVYLCASSLTGGLSNYGYTFGSGTRLTVV.

The rearrangement links TRBV27 to TRBJ2-7; the match to TRBD2 covers 7 bases. Unmatched junction bases numbered 8, after V lost 0 bases and J lost 3 bases. CDR1 and CDR2 (germline): MNHEY, SMNVEV (reference sequence). The CDR3 has 16 residues. CDR3 DNA: TGTGCCAGCAGTTTATCGGGGAGGACTAGTCTCTACGAGCAGTACTTC. This sequence encodes CASSLSGRTSLYEQYF.

This chain links TRBV4-3 with TRBJ2-3; 10 bases fit TRBD2. Germline assignment: CDR1 LGHNA and CDR2 YSLEER. V trimming: 0 bases; J trimming: 2 bases; junction bases outside the gene matches: 8. This CDR3 has 18 residues. The CDR3 region is CASSQDLGLAGVTDTQYF. The DNA for the CDR3 is TGCGCCAGCAGCCAAGATCTAGGCCTAGCGGGAGTCACAGATACGCAGTATTTT.

This clonotype appeared a single time. The genes are TRBV20-1 and TRBJ2-7; TRBD2 matches 9 bases. The V segment lost 3 bases and the J segment 4 bases; nucleotides outside the gene matches: 19. The CDR3 contains 18 residues. The V gene's germline CDR1 is DFQATT and CDR2 SNEGSKA (reference sequence). CDR3 loop: CSARVASGIPSLFYEQYF. The CDR3 DNA reads as TGCAGTGCTAGGGTGGCTAGCGGGATCCCCTCCCTCTTTTACGAGCAGTACTTC.

The chain carries TRBV4-1 and TRBJ1-2, with 7 bases matching TRBD1. The CDR3 is made up of 15 amino acids. Germline CDR1 and CDR2: MGHRA and YSYEKL. V gave up 2 bases and J gave up 0 bases; unmatched junction bases: 3. The CDR3 loop reads CASSQPTGPNYGYTF. In nucleotides, the CDR3 is TGCGCCAGCAGCCAACCGACAGGGCCTAACTATGGCTACACCTTC.

The genes are TRBV6-1 and TRBJ2-5, with D perhaps TRBD1 or TRBD2 (6 bases each). This CDR3 has 15 amino acids. In germline, CDR1 is MNHNS, CDR2 SASEGT. Deletions cut 0 bases from V and 4 bases from J, with 12 bases between. The CDR3 region is CASSEASGAVETQYF. DNA of the CDR3: TGTGCCAGCAGTGAAGCTTCGGGGGCTGTAGAGACCCAGTACTTC.

This clonotype turned up a few times. V gene TRBV6-2 or TRBV6-3 combines with J gene TRBJ2-7; 11 nucleotides line up with TRBD1. Germline loops: CDR1 MNHEY, CDR2 SVGEGT. CDR3 size: 13 residues. After removal of 2 bases from V and 6 bases from J, the junction contained 0 bases not matched to a gene. The CDR3 nucleotides read TGTGCCAGCAGTTACGGGACAGGGGGCGAGCAGTACTTC. Its protein is CASSYGTGGEQYF.

The chain uses TRBV28 and TRBJ2-7; unclear D gene. V shed 3 bases and J shed 4 bases, with 13 bases lying between them. Germline assignment: CDR1 MDHEN and CDR2 SYDVKM. This CDR3 spans 14 amino acids. Written as DNA, the CDR3 is TGTGCCAGCAGTTTCTGGGCAGGAGCTTACGAGCAGTACTTC. Translating it yields CASSFWAGAYEQYF.

This clonotype was seen more than once but under ten times. This chain connects TRBV4-1 to TRBJ2-7, with unresolved D. V lost 3 bases, J lost 0 bases, and 15 bases lay in between. There are 16 residues in the CDR3. Germline loops: CDR1 MGHRA, CDR2 YSYEKL. CDR3 region: CASSHKSTASSYEQYF. As DNA, the CDR3 is TGCGCCAGCAGCCACAAGAGCACGGCTAGCTCCTACGAGCAGTACTTC.

The chain uses TRBV9 and TRBJ2-7; 10 nucleotides line up with TRBD1. CDR3 size: 15 residues. V was clipped by 3 bases and J by 5 bases; unmatched bases: 8. Germline values: CDR1 SGDLS, CDR2 YYNGEE. The CDR3 bases are TGTGCCAGCAGCGCTGCCGGGACAGGGGTCCACGAGCAGTACTTC. It yields the protein CASSAAGTGVHEQYF.

The chain couples TRBV20-1 to TRBJ2-1; TRBD2 agrees at 9 bases. Germline V gives CDR1 DFQATT, CDR2 SNEGSKA (reference sequence). The CDR3 loop spans 15 amino acids. Unmatched junction bases numbered 14, after V lost 5 bases and J lost 9 bases. CDR3 coding DNA: TGCAGTGCTTCCCTTGCGGGAGGGCCTTATACTGAGCAGTTCTTC. It encodes CSASLAGGPYTEQFF.

The chain couples TRBV18 to TRBJ2-1; 11 nucleotides align to TRBD2. The germline V gene has CDR1 KGHSH and CDR2 LQKENI. The CDR3 is 17 residues long. V dropped 0 bases and J dropped 3; count of bases not matched to a gene: 4. The CDR3 nucleotides are TGTGCCAGCTCACCACCGGGCGGGACTAGCGGCTACAATGAGCAGTTCTTC. Encoded protein: CASSPPGGTSGYNEQFF.

The genes are TRBV29-1 and TRBJ1-1; the match to TRBD1 covers 7 bases. V shed 4 bases and J 5 bases; nucleotides not matched to a gene: 10. The CDR3 length is 14 residues. The V gene's germline CDR1 is SQVTM and CDR2 ANQGSEA. CDR3: CSVVEQGRRTEAFF. In nucleotides, the CDR3 is TGCAGCGTTGTTGAACAGGGGAGGCGGACTGAAGCTTTCTTT.

The V and J genes are TRBV10-3 and TRBJ2-5; D is perhaps TRBD1 (6 bases). V lost 2 bases and J 5 bases, leaving 12 bases between the germline ends. The CDR3 sequence is 14 residues long. Germline CDR1 ENHRY, CDR2 SYGVKD. CDR3 DNA sequence: TGTGCCATCAGTGAGGTGGGACACGGGGAGACCCAGTACTTC. It specifies CAISEVGHGETQYF.

This chain uses TRBV28 with TRBJ2-1; D unclear. Trimming pared 5 bases from V and 2 bases from J, leaving 10 bases between. Per the germline V gene, CDR1 is MDHEN and CDR2 is SYDVKM. This CDR3 contains 14 residues. In DNA form, the CDR3 reads TGTGCCAGCAGTATACTCGCAGCCTACAATGAGCAGTTCTTC. Translation: CASSILAAYNEQFF.